The sample holds a few counts of the clone carrying this T cell receptor (beta chain). The antigen is unknown. The data are from a study of T-cell memory formation after mild COVID-19. 5'RACE primed at constant segments yielded TCR alpha and TCR beta cDNA libraries bearing sample barcodes and UMIs. TCRdb independently ran MiXCR on the 5' RACE reads; one entry per CDR3 protein. The data contain about 360,000 distinct CDR3 sequences, over 13% of them singletons. Study-level findings and limits: Clones that got smaller from day 15 to 85 had even CD4/CD8, while clones growing later tipped toward CD4+. Proof of SARS-CoV-2 specificity was absent for the second-wave clones that crested on day 37. There were some responding clones in pre-infection memory, which suggested that cross-reactive memory had joined.

This CDR3 contains 12 residues. V lost 3 bases and J lost 10, with 15 bases in between. Germline CDR1 and CDR2: GTSNPN and SVGIG (reference sequence). The sequence was collected from a young man who had mild COVID-19 (a few samples of this study predate the infection). Cell type and time point are not known. The rearrangement links TRBV30 to TRBJ1-1; maybe TRBD1 (5 bases). The sequenced sample was PBMCs or a T cell subset sorted from them (not recorded which). The CDR3 here is CAWRPTGDGAFF. The DNA of the CDR3 is TGTGCCTGGAGACCCACCGGGGACGGAGCTTTCTTT. Based on the CDR3 plus reference TRBV30 and TRBJ1-1, the full variable domain is SQTIHQWPATLVQPVGSPLSLECTVEGTSNPNLYWYRQAAGRGLQLLFYSVGIGQISSEVPQNLSASRPQDRQFILSSKKLLLSDSGFYLCAWRPTGDGAFFGQGTRLTVV.